Sequencing of this TCR beta chain was carried out in a study of identical twins. Germline V gene lookup returns CDR1 MRHNA and CDR2 SNTAGT. Trimming pared 3 bases from V and 0 bases from J, leaving 3 bases between. The CDR3 spans 13 residues. This clonotype was seen many times. TCRdb redid the calling of the 5' RACE reads with MiXCR, one entry per CDR3 protein. The data show approximately 220,000 distinct CDR3 sequences, around 6.8% seen once. These data were likewise used in another study, on yellow fever vaccine responses in identical twins. That work contributes: Vaccine-induced T cell responses in twins were reportedly observed to appear partly convergent, partly personalized.

The source is a woman younger than 30 in good health. Source material: memory (CD45RO+) T cells sorted from blood. The chain joins TRBV6-4 to TRBJ1-5, with D unclear. CDR3 DNA: TGTGCCAGCAGTGATAATAGCAATCAGCCCCAGCATTTT. Amino acids: CASSDNSNQPQHF.